The 10 T cell receptor beta chains below were found in one sample sequenced in a study of T cells in Graves' hyperthyroidism and ophthalmopathy. RNA transcripts provided the source from which TCR beta CDR3 regions were amplified. Researchers ran a first-round RT-PCR on the TCR CDR3 using the HTBI primer set. TCRdb called the multiplex PCR reads again in MiXCR, with one record for every CDR3 protein. The table lists 600,000 or so distinct CDR3 sequences, about 14% of them singletons. Sequencing used blood. The source is a woman in her forties or fifties with Graves' ophthalmopathy.

This clonotype has more than one count but fewer than ten. The CDR3 DNA reads as TGTGCCAGCAGTTTTCGACAGGGGGCTGACAAAAACATTCAGTACTTC. Translating gives CASSFRQGADKNIQYF. The V and J genes are TRBV27 and TRBJ2-4; 10 bases map to TRBD1. This CDR3 region has 16 residues. Germline V gene lookup returns CDR1 MNHEY and CDR2 SMNVEV (reference sequence). Unmatched junction bases numbered 5, after V lost 3 bases and J lost 3 bases.

This clonotype showed up just a few times. The chain has TRBV15 and TRBJ2-3; a possible D gene is TRBD2 (6 bases). The germline V gene encodes CDR1 LNHNV and CDR2 YYDKDF (reference sequence). The CDR3 spans 15 residues. Trimming took 2 bases from V and 11 from J, leaving 20 bases between them. The CDR3 loop is CATSRPSGLQVVQYF. The CDR3 DNA is TGTGCCACCAGCAGACCCTCGGGACTCCAGGTTGTGCAGTATTTT. Full variable domain (outside the CDR3, taken from reference TRBV15 and TRBJ2-3): DAMVIQNPRYQVTQFGKPVTLSCSQTLNHNVMYWYQQKSSQAPKLLFHYYDKDFNNEADTPDNFQSRRPNTSFCFLDIRSPGLGDTAMYLCATSRPSGLQVVQYFGPGTRLTVL.

The rearrangement links TRBV28 to TRBJ2-3; D gene uncertain. CDR1 is MDHEN, CDR2 SYDVKM, per germline. V was shortened by 10 bases and J by 2 bases, with 1 base between the two germline ends. There are 9 residues in the CDR3. This CDR3 is CANTDTQYF. DNA for the CDR3: TGTGCCAACACAGATACGCAGTATTTT.

The chain employs TRBV18 and TRBJ2-5; 14 bases align to TRBD2. The CDR3 contains 17 residues. With V trimmed by 8 bases and J by 1 base, 9 bases remained unmatched. CDR1 is KGHSH and CDR2 is LQKENI in the germline V gene. CDR3 amino acids: CASSHSTSGRAQETQYF. In DNA, the CDR3 is TGTGCCAGCAGCCACTCGACTAGCGGGAGGGCCCAAGAGACCCAGTACTTC.

This clonotype was seen at least ten times. The chain uses TRBV20-1 and TRBJ2-3; 12 positions agree with TRBD1. Looked up from germline, CDR1 is DFQATT and CDR2 is SNEGSKA (reference sequence). The CDR3 runs 14 residues. V lost 6 bases and J lost 5; bases outside the gene matches: 6. In DNA form, the CDR3 reads TGCAGTGCCCCCGGGACAGGGGGCTTAGATACGCAGTATTTT. Encoded protein: CSAPGTGGLDTQYF.

This chain uses TRBV12-3 or TRBV12-4 with TRBJ2-6; D ambiguous. Trimming pared 8 bases from V and 2 bases from J, leaving 16 bases between. The length of the CDR3 is 16 residues. CDR3 nucleotides: TGTGCCAGCGGCCTCGGGTTGGGTACTGGGGCCAACGTCCTGACTTTC. Its translation is CASGLGLGTGANVLTF.

This clonotype came up a few times. This rearrangement joins TRBV11-2 to TRBJ2-5; D perhaps matches TRBD1 (6 bases). This CDR3 contains 17 residues. CDR1 SGHAT and CDR2 FQNNGV come from the germline V gene. V shed 0 bases and J shed 5 bases, with 19 bases lying between them. Here the CDR3 DNA reads TGTGCCAGCAGCTTAGAGGGCTCGGGACAAGGAAAGGAGACCCAGTACTTC. Translated: CASSLEGSGQGKETQYF.

In its sample, this clonotype was seen many times. The chain carries TRBV20-1 and TRBJ2-5; unclear D gene. There are 13 residues in the CDR3. The V end was cut by 3 bases, the J end by 4 bases, with 12 bases between. The germline V gene has CDR1 DFQATT and CDR2 SNEGSKA (reference sequence). CDR3 in amino acids: CSARYRTTETQYF. DNA of the CDR3: TGCAGTGCTAGGTATCGGACCACAGAGACCCAGTACTTC.

Ten or more counts support this clonotype. Compared with germline, one end of the junction differs, possibly owing to a read error. The chain uses TRBV5-1 and TRBJ2-1, with TRBD2 matching over 11 bases. The CDR3 covers 15 residues. Germline CDR1 and CDR2: SGHRS and YFSETQ. CDR3 in DNA: TGTGCCAGCCGACTAGCGGGGTCTACCTACAATGAGCAGTTCTTC. It encodes CASRLAGSTYNEQFF. The whole variable domain, filled in from reference TRBV5-1 and TRBJ2-1, reads KAGVTQTPRYLIKTRGQQVTLSCSPISGHRSVSWYQQTPGQGLQFLFEYFSETQRNKGNFPGRFSGRQFSNSRSEMNVSTLELGDSALYLCASRLAGSTYNEQFFGPGTRLTVL.

This clonotype was seen at least ten times. CDR3 protein: CASSRRAMNTEAFF. The CDR3 bases are TGTGCCAGCAGCAGAAGAGCCATGAACACTGAAGCTTTCTTT. The J gene is TRBJ1-1, the V gene TRBV11-3; D is undetermined. This CDR3 comprises 14 residues. The germline V gene encodes CDR1 SGHNT and CDR2 YENEEA. V was pared by 5 bases and J by 0 bases, with 10 bases between.